A single sample is the source of the 5 T cell receptor beta chains below, sequenced in a study of blood T cell repertoires in COVID-19. Sequencing was performed with immunoSEQ multiplex PCR; in TCRdb, only in-frame clones are kept and a portion is missing. The sample lists about 120,000 clones; 75% to 90% were seen once. Sample: peripheral blood. The receptors here all came from a man in his forties or fifties with acute or convalescent COVID-19.

This sequence joins TRBV30 and TRBJ1-2; 9 positions agree with TRBD1. The CDR3 totals 13 residues. The germline gives CDR1 GTSNPN, CDR2 SVGIG (reference sequence). Germline trimming cut 3 bases from V and 8 bases from J; bases unmatched to any gene: 7. In DNA form, the CDR3 reads TGTGCCTGGAGGCCCGGGACAGGGCGGGGCTACACCTTC. This translates into CAWRPGTGRGYTF.

Here the CDR3 reads CAWSLRTGPRNSPLHF. The CDR3 region has the DNA TGTGCCTGGAGTTTACGGACAGGTCCACGGAATTCACCCCTCCACTTT. V is TRBV30 and J is TRBJ1-6; 7 bases are a match to TRBD1. From germline, CDR1 is GTSNPN and CDR2 SVGIG (reference sequence). J gave up 7 bases and V 2 bases, and 11 bases lay outside the gene matches. This CDR3 is built from 16 residues.

V and J are TRBV5-6 and TRBJ2-3; possibly TRBD1 for D (5 bases). The germline V gene has CDR1 SGHDT and CDR2 YYEEEE. Trimming pared 4 bases from V and 2 bases from J, leaving 17 bases between. The CDR3 runs to 16 residues. The CDR3 here is CASSTPDRIYTDTQYF. The CDR3 nucleotides read TGTGCCAGCAGCACACCCGACAGAATCTACACAGATACGCAGTATTTT.

The chain uses TRBV3-1 (or the pseudogene TRBV3-2) and TRBJ2-1, with 8 bases aligning to TRBD2. V trimming: 1 base; J trimming: 2 bases; junction bases outside the gene matches: 13. Germline lookup yields CDR1 LGHDT and CDR2 YNNKEL (reference sequence). The CDR3 length is 19 residues. Here the CDR3 DNA reads TGTGCCAGCAGCCAAGGACTGGCGGGAGGAAGAGGGGCCTACAATGAGCAGTTCTTC. Its translation is CASSQGLAGGRGAYNEQFF.

This chain joins TRBV7-9 and TRBJ2-1; TRBD2 aligns across 7 bases. Trimming cost V 0 bases and J 6 bases; bases outside gene matches: 5. The germline V gene encodes CDR1 SEHNR and CDR2 FQNEAQ (reference sequence). The CDR3 extends over 15 amino acids. CDR3 in DNA: TGTGCCAGCAGCTTAGCGTTGGGAGGGGTCAATGAGCAGTTCTTC. Translated, it gives CASSLALGGVNEQFF. The full variable domain, completed using reference TRBV7-9 and TRBJ2-1, is DTGVSQNPRHKITKRGQNVTFRCDPISEHNRLYWYRQTLGQGPEFLTYFQNEAQLEKSRLLSDRFSAERPKGSFSTLEIQRTEQGDSAMYLCASSLALGGVNEQFFGPGTRLTVL.